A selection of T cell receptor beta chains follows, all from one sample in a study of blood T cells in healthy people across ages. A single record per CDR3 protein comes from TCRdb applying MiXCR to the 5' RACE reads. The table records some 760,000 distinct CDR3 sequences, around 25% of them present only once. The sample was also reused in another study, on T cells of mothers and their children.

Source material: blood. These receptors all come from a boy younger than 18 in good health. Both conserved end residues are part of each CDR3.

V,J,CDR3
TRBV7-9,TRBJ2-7,CASTGTESYEQYF
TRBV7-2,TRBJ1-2,CASSLLPLGYGYTF
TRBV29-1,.,CSAETEYEQYF
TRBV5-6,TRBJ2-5,CASSLVFSSGRALEEETQYF
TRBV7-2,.,CASSPQQGNEQFF
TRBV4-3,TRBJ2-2,CASSQGPSSGNTGELFF
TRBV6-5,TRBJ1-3,CASSYSDPRGYSGNTIYF
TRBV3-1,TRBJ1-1,CASARTGAGLAFF
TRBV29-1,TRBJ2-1,CSDMTGRNEQFF
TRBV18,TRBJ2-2,CASSRNPGQGPNTGELFF
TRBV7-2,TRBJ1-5,CASSEDPRDQPQHF
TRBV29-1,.,CSLGVTNTISEQFF
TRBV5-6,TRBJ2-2,CASSRSSRELFF
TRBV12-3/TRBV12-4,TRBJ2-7,CASSLADRELREQYF
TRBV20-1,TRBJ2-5,CSARDRGHRVETQYF
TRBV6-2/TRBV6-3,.,CASSYPIAGGRWSYEQYF
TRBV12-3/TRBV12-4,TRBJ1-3,CASSLLRGNTIYF
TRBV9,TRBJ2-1,CASSGRTSGYNEQFF
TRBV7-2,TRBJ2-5,CASSSTTPSGRGQETQYF
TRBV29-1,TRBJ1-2,CSVEDGTANYGYTF
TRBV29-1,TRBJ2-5,CSVGSGNQVEEQYF
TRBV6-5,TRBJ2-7,CASSPGFLYEQYF
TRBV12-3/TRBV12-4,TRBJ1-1,CASRRRFGEAFF
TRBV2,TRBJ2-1,CASSMGTSGRAGEQFF
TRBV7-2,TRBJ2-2,CASSLWATGELFF
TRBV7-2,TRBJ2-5,CASSHLLGTRETQYF
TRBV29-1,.,CSVDRRVQTQYF
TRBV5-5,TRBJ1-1,CASSSDVNTEAFF
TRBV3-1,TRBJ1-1,CASSQSPVYTEAFF